This T cell receptor (beta chain) is from a study of blood T cell repertoires in COVID-19 (dated by TCRdb to 2020 to 2021). The study in broad terms: The collaborator samples originated in the United States, Italy and Spain and spanned the acute and convalescent phases of COVID-19. The prospective study material was composed of cDNA or gDNA derived from T cells, B-cell-depleted T cells, or PBMCs. Deeply sampled blood TCRbeta repertoires from subjects exposed to, actively infected with, or recovered from COVID-19 were included in the dataset. The repertoires were made available in a free public database intended to serve as a resource for research on the immune response to SARS-CoV-2. The samples were drawn from two sources: the first 160 participants of the ongoing ImmuneRACE study, and approximately 1,300 subjects contributed by 6 global collaborators. The sample metadata nearly always contained a de-identified subject ID, COVID-19 status, age in years and sex. Where available, HLA class I and class II types were taken from metadata supplied by the sample provider and were not determined by assay-based typing.

Findings and caveats that apply to the study as a whole: How much clinical and demographic metadata was included differed by source and by participant, and the metadata was provided uncurated.

Here V drops 4 bases and J drops 7 bases, and the junction holds 3 bases not matched to any gene. CDR1 SGHAT and CDR2 FQNNGV were looked up in the germline V gene. The CDR3 sequence holds 14 residues, the cysteine and phenylalanine included. The only DNA kept is the CDR3, 42 bases in frame from the first base. In regard to this clone: There is no known antigen for this receptor. Base qualities are not at hand, and no much larger clone is one base apart.

TCRbeta CDR3 regions were amplified from genomic DNA by means of the immunoSEQ Assay, a bias-controlled multiplex PCR. Per the original workflow: The number of nucleated cells in each sample was estimated from the amplification of reference gene primers within the assay. To quantify the absolute abundance of each unique TCRbeta CDR3 rearrangement, sequence reads were collapsed and filtered. For each sample, productive Simpson clonality was calculated by taking the square root of Simpson's diversity index across productive rearrangements. Imported from immuneACCESS, the table was reduced by TCRdb to in-frame sequences with V and J called. These copies leave out some clones; in studies compared against another copy, an unresolved V gene accounts for under half, and the cause of the remainder is not known. The DNA gave D and trimming, while V, J and clone size come from that table. The sample table contains roughly 230,000 clones; only one count was recorded for around 82% of them. The top ten clones comprise just over 8.5% of the sample.

Whole blood was collected in K2EDTA tubes by collaborating institutions according to the institutions' own protocols. For TCRbeta analysis, collaborators shipped samples as frozen whole blood, isolated PBMCs, or DNA extracted from either of those sample types. This clonotype was obtained from a man in his forties or fifties with active or convalescent COVID-19. Material for sequencing was peripheral blood. This receptor chain uses TRBV11-2 and TRBJ2-1; 11 middle bases align to TRBD2. The nucleotide sequence reads as follows: TGTGCCAGCAGCTCTACTAGCGGGAGTAATGAGCAGTTCTTC. This encodes CASSSTSGSNEQFF.